One sample yielded the 9 T cell receptor beta chains listed below, sequenced in a study of T cells in Graves' hyperthyroidism and ophthalmopathy. RNA transcripts provided the source from which TCR beta CDR3 regions were amplified. During a first-round RT-PCR of the TCR CDR3, the HTBI primer set was used. TCRdb analysed the multiplex PCR reads with MiXCR anew, one entry per CDR3 protein. The sample gives more than 300,000 distinct CDR3 sequences, less than 20% of which show up once; 40% is in the top ten. Sequencing used blood. The receptors here all came from a man between 18 and 29 years old with Graves' ophthalmopathy.

This clonotype was found many times. The V gene is TRBV7-7, the J gene TRBJ2-5; tentative D call: TRBD2 (6 bases). Per germline, CDR1 SSHAT and CDR2 FNYEAQ (reference sequence). Trimming pared 5 bases from V and 7 bases from J, leaving 14 bases between. The CDR3 consists of 13 residues. CDR3 amino acids: CASSRDPRGTQYF. The CDR3 nucleotides are TGTGCCAGCAGCCGGGACCCGCGGGGGACCCAGTACTTC.

Ten or more counts support this clonotype. CDR3 sequence: CASSLPPWGYTF. The CDR3 coding sequence is TGCGCCAGCAGCTTACCGCCTTGGGGCTACACCTTC. V is TRBV5-1 and J is TRBJ1-2; D is undetermined. From germline, CDR1 is SGHRS and CDR2 YFSETQ. The CDR3 is made up of 12 amino acids. V lost 2 bases to trimming and J lost 8 bases, with 10 bases between them.

This clonotype has only a few counts. The chain carries TRBV27 and TRBJ1-5; D remains unclear. The germline CDR1 and CDR2 sequences are MNHEY and SMNVEV (reference sequence). V was shortened by 2 bases and J by 5 bases, with 7 bases between the two germline ends. The CDR3 sequence is 13 residues long. In DNA, the CDR3 is TGTGCCAGCAGTTTACGAGGGTATCAGCCCCAGCATTTT. This codes for CASSLRGYQPQHF.

The chain links TRBV7-9 to TRBJ2-2; 11 bases agree with TRBD1. Germline V lookup: CDR1 SEHNR, CDR2 FQNEAQ (reference sequence). V lost 3 bases and J lost 5; bases outside the gene matches: 5. The CDR3 loop spans 16 amino acids. The CDR3 bases are TGTGCCAGCAGCTTCCGGGGACAGGGGGGAACCGGGGAGCTGTTTTTT. It codes for CASSFRGQGGTGELFF.

This clonotype came up a few times. The CDR3 DNA sequence: TGCGCCAGCAGCTCTCCCCGCAGGGGGCTTAATCAGCCCCAGCATTTT. Amino acids: CASSSPRRGLNQPQHF. The chain joins TRBV4-1 to TRBJ1-5; 8 bases are shared with TRBD1. With V trimmed by 5 bases and J by 4 bases, 10 bases remained unmatched. The CDR3 is made up of 16 amino acids. Germline CDR1 reads MGHRA; CDR2 reads YSYEKL.

This clonotype was recorded at least ten times. The rearrangement links TRBV7-3 to TRBJ2-1, with 8 bases identical to TRBD2. Germline V gene lookup returns CDR1 SGHTA and CDR2 FQGTGA. J gave up 7 bases and V 2 bases, and 10 bases lay outside the gene matches. The CDR3 totals 16 residues. CDR3 in amino acids: CASSLFGGAQGNEQFF. CDR3 bases: TGTGCCAGCAGCTTATTCGGGGGGGCGCAGGGAAATGAGCAGTTCTTC. Combining the CDR3 with reference TRBV7-3 and TRBJ2-1 gives the whole variable domain GAGVSQTPSNKVTEKGKYVELRCDPISGHTALYWYRQSLGQGPEFLIYFQGTGAADDSGLPNDRFFAVRPEGSVSTLKIQRTERGDSAVYLCASSLFGGAQGNEQFFGPGTRLTVL.

This clonotype was detected ten times or more. The V and J genes are TRBV11-1 and TRBJ2-5, with TRBD2 as a possible D gene (5 bases). CDR1 and CDR2 from the germline V gene are SGHAT and FQDESV (reference sequence). This CDR3 contains 15 residues. V dropped 3 bases and J dropped 1 base, with 12 bases sitting between them. This chain's CDR3 is CASSFTELAQETQYF. The CDR3 DNA sequence: TGTGCCAGCAGCTTTACAGAGCTAGCCCAAGAGACCCAGTACTTC.

On this clonotype itself: Just one base apart from a much larger clone, this may be a read error. This chain joins TRBV3-1 and TRBJ2-1, with D unresolved. The germline CDR1 and CDR2 sequences are LGHDT and YNNKEL (reference sequence). CDR3 length: 13 amino acids. Trimming left V 1 base short and J 12 bases short, with 13 bases between. The CDR3 sequence is CASSQGIAWGQFF. As DNA, the CDR3 is TGTGCCAGCAGCCAAGGAATTGCCTGGGGGCAGTTCTTC.

Regarding this clonotype: The germline gene is not matched at one end of the junction; a read error may be the cause. The chain joins TRBV12-3 or TRBV12-4 to TRBJ1-2; D gene uncertain. The CDR3 has 12 residues. The CDR3 loop reads CASSFTASGTSF. CDR3 nucleotide sequence: TGTGCCAGCAGTTTTACGGCGTCAGGAACGTCCTTC.